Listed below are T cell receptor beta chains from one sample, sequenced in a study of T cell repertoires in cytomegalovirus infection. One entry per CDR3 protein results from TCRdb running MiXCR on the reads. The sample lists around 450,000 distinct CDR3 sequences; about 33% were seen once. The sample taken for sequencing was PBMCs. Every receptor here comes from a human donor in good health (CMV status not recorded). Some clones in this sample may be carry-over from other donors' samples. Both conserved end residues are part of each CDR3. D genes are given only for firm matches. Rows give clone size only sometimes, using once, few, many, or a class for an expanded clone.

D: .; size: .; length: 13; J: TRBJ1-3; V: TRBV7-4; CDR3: CASSLSGQATIYF; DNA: TGTGCCAGCAGCCTATCGGGGCAAGCCACCATATATTTT
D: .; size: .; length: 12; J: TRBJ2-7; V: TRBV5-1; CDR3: CASSFSREEQYF; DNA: TGCGCCAGCAGCTTTTCGAGGGAAGAGCAGTACTTC
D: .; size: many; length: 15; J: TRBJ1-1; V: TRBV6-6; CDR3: CASSYGMSVGTEAFF; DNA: TGTGCCAGCAGTTACGGGATGTCGGTTGGGACTGAAGCTTTCTTT
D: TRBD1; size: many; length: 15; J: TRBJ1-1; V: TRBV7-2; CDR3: CASSLTGGRNTEAFF; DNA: TGTGCCAGCAGCTTGACAGGGGGCAGGAACACTGAAGCTTTCTTT
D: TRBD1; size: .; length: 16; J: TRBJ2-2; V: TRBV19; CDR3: CAIRNYRGENTGELFF; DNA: TGTGCCATTCGGAATTACAGGGGGGAAAACACCGGGGAGCTGTTTTTT
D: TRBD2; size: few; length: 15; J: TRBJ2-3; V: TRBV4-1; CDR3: CASSIRLAGAEAQYF; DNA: TGCGCCAGCAGCATAAGGCTAGCGGGGGCGGAGGCGCAGTATTTT
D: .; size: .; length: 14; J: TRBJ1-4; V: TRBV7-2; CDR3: CASSLNPGGEKLFF; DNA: TGTGCCAGCAGCTTAAACCCCGGAGGTGAAAAACTGTTTTTT
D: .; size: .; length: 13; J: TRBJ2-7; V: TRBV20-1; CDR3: CSAGTAVPYEQYF; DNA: TGCAGTGCTGGCACAGCCGTACCCTACGAGCAGTACTTC
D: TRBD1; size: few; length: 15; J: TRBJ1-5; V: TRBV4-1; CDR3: CASSQEGQEDQPQHF; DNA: TGTGCCAGCAGCCAAGAAGGACAGGAAGATCAGCCCCAGCATTTT
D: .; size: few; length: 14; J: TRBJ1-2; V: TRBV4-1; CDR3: CASSQARTVYGYTF; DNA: TGCGCCAGCAGCCAAGCCCGGACAGTCTATGGCTACACCTTC
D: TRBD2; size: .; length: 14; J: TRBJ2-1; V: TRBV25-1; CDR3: CASRTSGALNEQFF; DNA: TGTGCCAGCAGGACTAGCGGTGCCCTAAATGAGCAGTTCTTC
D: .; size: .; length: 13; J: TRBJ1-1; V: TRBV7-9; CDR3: CVSTRGSSTEAFF; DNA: TGTGTCAGCACAAGGGGAAGCAGCACTGAAGCTTTCTTT
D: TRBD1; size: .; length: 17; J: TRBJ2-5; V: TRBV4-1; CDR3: CASSQVRGTGNQETQYF; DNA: TGCGCCAGCAGCCAAGTCCGGGGGACAGGCAACCAAGAGACCCAGTACTTC
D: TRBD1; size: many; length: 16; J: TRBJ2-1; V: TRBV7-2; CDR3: CASSFLGTGVLNEQFF; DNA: TGTGCCAGCAGCTTTCTCGGGACAGGGGTGTTGAATGAGCAGTTCTTC
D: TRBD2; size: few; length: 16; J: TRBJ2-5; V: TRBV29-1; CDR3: CSVEAGLAGGQETQYF; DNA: TGCAGCGTTGAAGCGGGGCTAGCGGGGGGACAAGAGACCCAGTACTTC
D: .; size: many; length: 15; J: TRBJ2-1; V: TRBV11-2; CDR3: CASSLDLGLYNEQFF; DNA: TGTGCCAGCAGCTTAGATCTTGGCCTCTACAATGAGCAGTTCTTC
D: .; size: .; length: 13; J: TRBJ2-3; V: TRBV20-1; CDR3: CSATGGDTDTQYF; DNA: TGCAGTGCCACTGGGGGAGACACAGATACGCAGTATTTT
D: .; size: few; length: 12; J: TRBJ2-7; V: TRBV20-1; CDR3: CSANQATYEQYF; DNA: TGCAGTGCTAACCAGGCCACCTACGAGCAGTACTTC
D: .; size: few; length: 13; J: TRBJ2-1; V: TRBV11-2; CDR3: CASSLSPVNEQFF; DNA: TGTGCCAGCAGCTTATCCCCAGTCAATGAGCAGTTCTTC
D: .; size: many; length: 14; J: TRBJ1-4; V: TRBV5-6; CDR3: CASSETGATRKLFF; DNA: TGTGCCAGCAGCGAAACGGGAGCCACCAGAAAACTGTTTTTT
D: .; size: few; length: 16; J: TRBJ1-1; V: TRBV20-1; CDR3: CSARLPNRAWGTEAFF; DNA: TGCAGTGCTAGACTCCCTAACAGGGCCTGGGGGACTGAAGCTTTCTTT
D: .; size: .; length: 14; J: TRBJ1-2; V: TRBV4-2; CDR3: CASSQEPGAYGYTF; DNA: TGTGCCAGCAGCCAAGAACCGGGGGCCTATGGCTACACCTTC
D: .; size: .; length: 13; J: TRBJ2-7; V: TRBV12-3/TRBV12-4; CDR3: CASSHAGAHEQYF; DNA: TGTGCCAGCAGTCATGCCGGGGCCCACGAGCAGTACTTC
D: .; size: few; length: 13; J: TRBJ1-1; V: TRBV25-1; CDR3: CASSSGKVTEAFF; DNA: TGTGCCAGCAGCTCAGGGAAGGTGACTGAAGCTTTCTTT
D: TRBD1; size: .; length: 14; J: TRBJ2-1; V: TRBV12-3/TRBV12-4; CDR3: CASSLTGTGNEQFF; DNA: TGTGCCAGCAGTTTGACCGGGACAGGGAATGAGCAGTTCTTC
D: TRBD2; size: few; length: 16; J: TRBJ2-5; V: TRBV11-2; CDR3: CASTFSGGARGETQYF; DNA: TGTGCCAGCACGTTTAGCGGGGGGGCCCGGGGAGAGACCCAGTACTTC
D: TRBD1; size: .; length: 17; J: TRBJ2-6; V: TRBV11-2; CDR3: CASSSRNQGDGANVLTF; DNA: TGTGCCAGCAGCTCTCGTAATCAGGGGGATGGGGCCAACGTCCTGACTTTC
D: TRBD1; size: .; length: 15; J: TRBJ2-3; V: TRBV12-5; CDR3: CASGSGTGVADTQYF; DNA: TGTGCTAGTGGTTCTGGGACAGGCGTCGCAGATACGCAGTATTTT
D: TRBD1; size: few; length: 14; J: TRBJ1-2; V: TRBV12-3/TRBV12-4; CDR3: CASRGGTDLYGYTF; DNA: TGTGCCAGCAGGGGCGGGACAGATCTCTATGGCTACACCTTC
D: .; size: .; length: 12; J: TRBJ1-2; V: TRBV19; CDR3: CASNHGTYGYTF; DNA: TGTGCCAGTAATCACGGGACGTATGGCTACACCTTC
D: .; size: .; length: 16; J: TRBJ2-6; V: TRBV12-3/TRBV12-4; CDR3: CASSSWTLSGANVLTF; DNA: TGTGCCAGCAGTAGCTGGACTCTATCTGGGGCCAACGTCCTGACTTTC
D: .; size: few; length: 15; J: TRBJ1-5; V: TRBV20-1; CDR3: CSARVSIDSNQPQHF; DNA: TGCAGTGCTAGGGTGTCAATCGATAGCAATCAGCCCCAGCATTTT
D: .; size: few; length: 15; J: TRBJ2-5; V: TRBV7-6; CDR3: CASSLILSEQETQYF; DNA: TGTGCCAGCAGCTTAATTTTGTCAGAACAAGAGACCCAGTACTTC
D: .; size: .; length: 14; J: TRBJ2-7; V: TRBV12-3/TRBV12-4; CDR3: CASRSAGQTYEQYF; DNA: TGTGCCAGCAGATCGGCGGGACAGACCTACGAGCAGTACTTC
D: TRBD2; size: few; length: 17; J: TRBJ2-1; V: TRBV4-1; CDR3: CASSQDPAGGGKGEQFF; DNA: TGTGCCAGCAGCCAAGATCCGGCGGGGGGCGGTAAGGGTGAGCAGTTCTTC
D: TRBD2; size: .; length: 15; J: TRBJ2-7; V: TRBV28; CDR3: CASSSVGLAGYEQYF; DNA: TGTGCCAGCAGTTCCGTGGGGCTAGCGGGTTACGAGCAGTACTTC
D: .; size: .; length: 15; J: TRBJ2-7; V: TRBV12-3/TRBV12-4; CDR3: CASSSSRVQSYEQYF; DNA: TGTGCCAGCAGTTCTTCCAGGGTTCAGTCCTACGAGCAGTACTTC
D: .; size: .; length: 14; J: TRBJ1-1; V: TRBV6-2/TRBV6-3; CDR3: CASSYGAMNTEAFF; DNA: TGTGCCAGCAGTTACGGAGCCATGAACACTGAAGCTTTCTTT
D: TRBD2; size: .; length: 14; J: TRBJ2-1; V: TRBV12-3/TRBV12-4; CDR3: CASSLAWGGNEQFF; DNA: TGTGCCAGCAGTTTAGCGTGGGGGGGCAATGAGCAGTTCTTC
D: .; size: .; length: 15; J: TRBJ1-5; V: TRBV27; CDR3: CASSIQGFSNQPQHF; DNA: TGTGCCAGCAGCATACAGGGATTTAGCAATCAGCCCCAGCATTTT
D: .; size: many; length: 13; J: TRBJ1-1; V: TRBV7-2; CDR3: CASSLAKGGEAFF; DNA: TGTGCCAGCAGCTTAGCGAAGGGGGGTGAAGCTTTCTTT
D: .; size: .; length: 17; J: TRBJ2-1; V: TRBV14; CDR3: CASSLIPGRGNYNEQFF; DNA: TGTGCCAGCAGCCTTATACCGGGACGGGGAAATTACAATGAGCAGTTCTTC
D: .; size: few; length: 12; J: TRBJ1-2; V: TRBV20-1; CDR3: CSARDYGGGYTF; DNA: TGCAGTGCTAGAGATTACGGGGGTGGCTACACCTTC
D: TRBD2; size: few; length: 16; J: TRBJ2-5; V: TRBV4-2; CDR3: CASSSLLAGGQETQYF; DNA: TGTGCCAGCAGCTCCCTGCTAGCGGGGGGCCAAGAGACCCAGTACTTC
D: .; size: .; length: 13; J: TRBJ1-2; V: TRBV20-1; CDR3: CSARVGAGDGYTF; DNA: TGCAGTGCTAGAGTTGGGGCGGGGGATGGCTACACCTTC
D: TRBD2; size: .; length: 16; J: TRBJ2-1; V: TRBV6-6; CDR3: CASKGNSGGAVNEQFF; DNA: TGTGCCAGCAAGGGGAATAGCGGGGGGGCAGTCAATGAGCAGTTCTTC
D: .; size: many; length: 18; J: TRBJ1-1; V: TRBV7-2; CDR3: CASSLELWQALMNTEAFF; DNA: TGTGCCAGCAGCTTAGAACTGTGGCAGGCCCTCATGAACACTGAAGCTTTCTTT
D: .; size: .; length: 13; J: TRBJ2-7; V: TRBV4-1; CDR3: CASSQAADYEQYF; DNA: TGCGCCAGCAGCCAAGCGGCAGACTACGAGCAGTACTTC
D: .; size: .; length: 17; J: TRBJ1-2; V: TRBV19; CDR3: CASSRGNGPTRIAGYTF; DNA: TGTGCCAGTAGTAGAGGGAACGGACCCACCAGGATAGCCGGCTACACCTTC
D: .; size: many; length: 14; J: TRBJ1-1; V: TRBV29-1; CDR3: CSVDYRRMNTEAFF; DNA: TGCAGCGTTGATTACAGGCGAATGAACACTGAAGCTTTCTTT
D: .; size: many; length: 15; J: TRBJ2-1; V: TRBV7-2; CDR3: CASSLQEAGLGEQFF; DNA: TGTGCCAGCAGCTTACAGGAGGCCGGCCTAGGTGAGCAGTTCTTC
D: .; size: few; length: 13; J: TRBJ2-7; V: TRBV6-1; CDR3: CASSEAPTYEQYF; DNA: TGTGCCAGCAGTGAGGCACCGACCTACGAGCAGTACTTC